This T cell receptor beta chain comes out of a study of T cells in Graves' hyperthyroidism and ophthalmopathy. Study outcomes and limitations: A model using 13 V-J features told ophthalmopathy apart from stable hyperthyroidism.

In its sample, this clonotype was seen a few times. The antigen remains unidentified. Amplification yielded TCR beta CDR3 regions, with RNA transcripts as the source. The HTBI primer set served for first-round RT-PCR of the TCR CDR3. TCRdb re-derived calls from the multiplex PCR reads in MiXCR, one entry per CDR3 protein. The sample carries about 290,000 distinct CDR3 sequences, about 15% recorded once. CDR3 length: 16 amino acids. Germline loops: CDR1 SGHRS, CDR2 YFSETQ. Trimming took off 5 bases at V and 2 bases at J, with 17 bases between the two ends. The chain has TRBV5-1 and TRBJ2-1; TRBD2 might be the D (5 bases). The TCR was taken from a man aged 25 to 40 with Graves' hyperthyroidism. Sequencing input: blood. As DNA, the CDR3 is TGCGCCAGCAGTCTTAGCGCAAGTGCAGCCTACAATGAGCAGTTCTTC. Residues: CASSLSASAAYNEQFF.